This is a list of T cell receptor beta chains from one sample in a study of blood T cell repertoires in COVID-19. Assay used: immunoSEQ multiplex PCR; TCRdb lists only in-frame clones, some missing. This repertoire shows over 200,000 clones, 70% to 90% found once; its top ten account for 2.7%. The sample consisted of peripheral blood. The receptors stem from a man aged 25-45 years with COVID-19, enrolled during active disease. Each CDR3 is given with its conserved first and last residue. D genes are given only for firm matches. Clone size, where shown, is once, few, many, or a class for clones that have expanded.

>TRBV10-3|-|-|TRBJ2-3
TGTGCCATCAGTGAATCCCTACGCACAGATACGCAGTATTTT
CAISESLRTDTQYF
>TRBV7-2|-|-|TRBJ1-2
TGTGCCAGCAGCTTAGTCGTGACAGATGCCATCTATGGCTACACCTTC
CASSLVVTDAIYGYTF
>TRBV11-2|-|few|TRBJ1-2
TGTGCCAGCAGCGCCGGGAGACGATTTAACTATGGCTACACCTTC
CASSAGRRFNYGYTF
>TRBV30|TRBD1|-|TRBJ2-1
TGTGCCTGGACCGGACAGGTAGATAATCTAAGGAGGCAGTTCTTC
CAWTGQVDNLRRQFF
>TRBV5-4|TRBD1|-|TRBJ1-2
TGTGCCAGCAGCTTAAGGGACAGGGATTATGGCTACACCTTC
CASSLRDRDYGYTF
>TRBV2|-|-|TRBJ2-7
TGTGCCAGCATTGGGAGAGACACGACCTACGAGCAGTACTTC
CASIGRDTTYEQYF
>TRBV4-1|-|-|TRBJ2-5
TGCGCCAGCAGCCAAGATATCGCGGGTTTGCGGGAGACCCAGTACTTC
CASSQDIAGLRETQYF
>TRBV7-2|-|-|TRBJ1-2
TGTGCCAGCAGCTTATTTCAGGGCCCACCAAGCTATGGCTACACCTTC
CASSLFQGPPSYGYTF
>TRBV20-1|-|few|TRBJ1-2
TGCAGTGCCCGGGATGGCTACACCTTC
CSARDGYTF
>TRBV5-6|-|-|TRBJ2-7
TGTGCCAGCAGCCCAGGGGCCGAATACGAGCAGTACTTC
CASSPGAEYEQYF
>TRBV2|-|-|TRBJ1-5
TGTGCCAGCAGGGGGCCTGGGGGCCCCCATCAGCCCCAGCATTTT
CASRGPGGPHQPQHF
>TRBV7-9|TRBD1|-|TRBJ1-1
TGTGCCAGCAGCTTAGAAATCGGACAGGGGGCTAAAATGGCTTTCTTT
CASSLEIGQGAKMAFF
>TRBV11-2|TRBD1|-|TRBJ1-2
TGTGCCAGCAGCACATGGACAGGGGAAAACGCTAACTATGGCTACACCTTC
CASSTWTGENANYGYTF
>TRBV9|-|-|TRBJ2-2
TGTGCCAGCAGCGTAGTAGCAACCTACACCGGGGAGCTGTTTTTT
CASSVVATYTGELFF
>TRBV24-1|TRBD1|-|TRBJ2-1
TGTGCCACCAGTGATGTAGCAGCAGGGGGCCCCACAAATGAGCAGTTCTTC
CATSDVAAGGPTNEQFF
>TRBV9|TRBD1|-|TRBJ2-7
TGTGCCAGCAGCCCTACAGGGGCTGAGCAGTACTTC
CASSPTGAEQYF
>TRBV19|-|-|TRBJ1-5
TGTGCCAGTAGTATAGGTATACAGGGAACGGCGAATCAGCCCCAGCATTTT
CASSIGIQGTANQPQHF
>TRBV6-1|TRBD2|-|TRBJ2-7
TGTGCCAGCAGTGAGGGACTAGCGGAGGCCTACGAGCAGTACTTC
CASSEGLAEAYEQYF
>TRBV5-4|TRBD1|-|TRBJ2-5
TGTGCCAGCAGCTGGGACAGGGGTCAAGAGACCCAGTACTTC
CASSWDRGQETQYF
>TRBV7-2|-|-|TRBJ2-7
TGTGCCAGCAGCCTACAGGGGGGGAGAGGCGAGCAGTACTTC
CASSLQGGRGEQYF
>TRBV7-8|TRBD2|-|TRBJ2-7
TGTGCCAGCAGCTTAGCGGTAGCGGGAGGTTCCTACGAGCAGTACTTC
CASSLAVAGGSYEQYF
>TRBV18|-|-|TRBJ1-1
TGTGCCAGCTCACCGGGACTGTTGAACACTGAAGCTTTCTTT
CASSPGLLNTEAFF
>TRBV7-9|-|-|TRBJ2-7
TGTGCCAGCAGCTTAGGGTCAGCGGCTACCTACGAGCAGTACTTC
CASSLGSAATYEQYF
>TRBV30|-|-|TRBJ1-6
TGTGCCTGGAGCCCGACAGCCCCCTCCTATAATTCACCCCTCCACTTT
CAWSPTAPSYNSPLHF
>TRBV5-1|TRBD2|-|TRBJ2-3
TGCGCCAGCAGACTAGCGGGGGGAAGCACAGATACGCAGTATTTT
CASRLAGGSTDTQYF
>TRBV4-2|-|-|TRBJ2-1
TGTGCCAGCAGCCAAGATTCGGCCGGGGAGCAGTTCTTC
CASSQDSAGEQFF
>TRBV28|TRBD1|-|TRBJ2-7
TGTGCCAGCAGGAGACTGACAGGGTTGGAGCAGTACTTC
CASRRLTGLEQYF
>TRBV7-8|TRBD1|-|TRBJ2-7
TGTGCCAGCAGCTTAGGGCTGGACAGGGACGAGCAGTACTTC
CASSLGLDRDEQYF
>TRBV7-2|TRBD2|-|TRBJ2-3
TGTGCCAGCAGCGCCCGACTAGCGGGGCGCACAGATACGCAGTATTTT
CASSARLAGRTDTQYF
>TRBV21-1|-|-|TRBJ1-2
TGTGCCAGCAGCAAAGCAGGTCGAGGGGGCGCGGCACCTAACTATGGCTACACCTTC
CASSKAGRGGAAPNYGYTF
>TRBV14|TRBD1|-|TRBJ2-1
TGTGCCAGCAGCCAGGCCGGGACAGGGGGCCTGTACGAGCAGTTCTTC
CASSQAGTGGLYEQFF
>TRBV18|-|-|TRBJ1-4
TGTGCCAGCTCATCGCGACAGGTGAATGAAAAACTGTTTTTT
CASSSRQVNEKLFF
>TRBV7-2|-|-|TRBJ1-6
TGTGCCAGCAGCTTAGCAGGGGCTAATAATTCACCCCTCCACTTT
CASSLAGANNSPLHF
>TRBV27|TRBD1|-|TRBJ1-2
TGTGCCAGCAGTTTAATGGGGACAGGGGGCCATGGCTACACCTTC
CASSLMGTGGHGYTF
>TRBV7-9|TRBD1|-|TRBJ2-1
TGTGCCAGCAGCTCAAGACAGGGGGCTCGGAATGAGCAGTTCTTC
CASSSRQGARNEQFF
>TRBV6-2/TRBV6-3|TRBD2|-|TRBJ2-1
TGTGCCAGCAGCACGACTAGCGGGGGGTTGGATGAGCAGTTCTTC
CASSTTSGGLDEQFF
>TRBV30|TRBD1|few|TRBJ2-3
TGTGCCTGGGTTAAACCGGGACAGAGGGCCAATACGCAGTATTTT
CAWVKPGQRANTQYF
>TRBV10-3|-|-|TRBJ1-5
TGTGCCAGCAAAGGTGGTACGGGGGGCAATCAGCCCCAGCATTTT
CASKGGTGGNQPQHF
>TRBV30|-|-|TRBJ1-5
TGTGCCTGGAGTGTAGGGGAGGGGACGGGACAGCCCCAGCATTTT
CAWSVGEGTGQPQHF
>TRBV9|TRBD1|-|TRBJ1-1
TGTGCCAGCAGCGTAGGGACAGGGGGCGGAGAAGCTTTCTTT
CASSVGTGGGEAFF
>TRBV20-1|TRBD2|once|TRBJ2-7
TGCAGTGCTAGTGATTCGGGGCCAGCGGGAACCTACGAGCAGTACTTC
CSASDSGPAGTYEQYF
>TRBV2|TRBD1|-|TRBJ1-2
TGTGCCAGCGGCGGACAGGGGGCTGTAGGGTATGGCTACACCTTC
CASGGQGAVGYGYTF
>TRBV6-7|TRBD1|-|TRBJ2-1
TGTGCCAGCGTGGGGACAGGGGGCTCTGATGAGCAGTTCTTC
CASVGTGGSDEQFF
>TRBV27|TRBD1|-|TRBJ2-2
TGTGCCAGCAGGCACCGGGACAGGGGAGGGAACACCGGGGAGCTGTTTTTT
CASRHRDRGGNTGELFF
>TRBV7-9|-|-|TRBJ2-7
TGTGCCAGCAGCTTAGGAGGAGGGCAGGTCGCCTACGAGCAGTACTTC
CASSLGGGQVAYEQYF
>TRBV11-2|-|-|TRBJ2-1
TGTGCCAGCAGCCACGCCGGGACAAGTAAGTACAATGAGCAGTTCTTC
CASSHAGTSKYNEQFF
>TRBV7-2|TRBD2|few|TRBJ2-7
TGTGCCAGCAGCACTTTAGCGGGGTTATACTACGAGCAGTACTTC
CASSTLAGLYYEQYF
>TRBV19|TRBD1|-|TRBJ2-2
TGTGCCAGTAGTATTCAGGGGGATAGCACCGGGGAGCTGTTTTTT
CASSIQGDSTGELFF
>TRBV19|-|-|TRBJ1-2
TGTGCCAGTAGTAATCTTACCTCTCAGGGCGTAAGTGGCTACACCTTC
CASSNLTSQGVSGYTF
>TRBV19|TRBD1|-|TRBJ1-2
TGTGCCAGTACCCCCCTCGGACAGGGGATAGCTAACTATGGCTACACCTTC
CASTPLGQGIANYGYTF
>TRBV28|-|-|TRBJ1-1
TGTGCCAGCAGTTTACCCCGGGACTTCCCGGATGCTTTCTTT
CASSLPRDFPDAFF
>TRBV6-2/TRBV6-3|-|-|TRBJ1-1
TGTGCCAGCAGTTACGAGCTCGGACAGAACACTGAAGCTTTCTTT
CASSYELGQNTEAFF
>TRBV6-2/TRBV6-3|TRBD1|-|TRBJ1-5
TGTGCCAGCAGTCCGGGACAGGGCGGGCAGCCCCAGCATTTT
CASSPGQGGQPQHF
>TRBV28|-|-|TRBJ1-2
TGTGCCAGCAGTTTATGGTCGGGTTTCAACTATGGCTACACCTTC
CASSLWSGFNYGYTF
>TRBV4-1|TRBD2|-|TRBJ2-7
TGCGCCAGCAGCCAAGATGTCGAGAGCGGGAGGGCCCACGAGCAGTACTTC
CASSQDVESGRAHEQYF